A single sample gave rise to the 9 T cell receptor beta chains below, sequenced in a study of T cells in Graves' hyperthyroidism and ophthalmopathy. RNA transcripts provided the source from which TCR beta CDR3 regions were amplified. The HTBI primer set served for first-round RT-PCR of the TCR CDR3. TCRdb reprocessed the multiplex PCR reads with MiXCR, giving one entry per CDR3 protein. Here the sample spans 700,000 or so distinct CDR3 sequences, around 15% being singletons. The sequencing sample was made of blood. These receptor sequences come from a man aged 18 to 35 with Graves' hyperthyroidism.

This clonotype was picked up many times. The chain joins TRBV20-1 to TRBJ2-1; D is unresolved. CDR1 DFQATT and CDR2 SNEGSKA come from the germline V gene (reference sequence). The CDR3 is 13 amino acids. The V and J ends lost 5 bases and 3 bases respectively, with 11 bases between them. Here the CDR3 reads CSALKEVYNEQFF. The CDR3 bases are TGCAGTGCTCTTAAAGAGGTCTACAATGAGCAGTTCTTC.

The rearrangement uses TRBV3-1 and TRBJ2-7, with D perhaps given as TRBD1 or TRBD2 (5 bases each). Between the trimmed V and J ends, which lost 6 bases and 7 bases, there was a span of 19 bases. The CDR3 length is 14 residues. Germline loops: CDR1 LGHDT, CDR2 YNNKEL (reference sequence). In nucleotides, the CDR3 is TGTGCCAGCAGTCCCGGGACCCTAGGTCTGGAGCAGTACTTC. It specifies CASSPGTLGLEQYF.

This clonotype was counted between two and nine times. The chain is built from TRBV11-3 and TRBJ2-3; the D is unclear. Germline values: CDR1 SGHNT, CDR2 YENEEA. V dropped 5 bases and J dropped 3 bases, with 15 bases sitting between them. The CDR3 totals 15 residues. The CDR3 reads CASSQVGKRTDTQYF. CDR3 DNA sequence: TGTGCCAGCAGCCAAGTGGGGAAGAGGACAGATACGCAGTATTTT.

The gene calls are TRBV6-1 and TRBJ2-1; D gene ambiguous. CDR1 and CDR2 (germline): MNHNS, SASEGT. V was cut by 3 bases and J by 0 bases, with 9 bases left in between. The CDR3 covers 15 residues. CDR3 region: CASSDVRSSYNEQFF. CDR3 DNA sequence: TGTGCCAGCAGTGATGTGCGGAGCTCCTACAATGAGCAGTTCTTC.

This clonotype has just a few counts. The chain has TRBV20-1 and TRBJ1-2; D may be TRBD1 (5 bases). CDR3 length: 13 amino acids. Trimming pared 2 bases from V and 4 bases from J, leaving 11 bases between. Germline V gene data show CDR1 as DFQATT and CDR2 as SNEGSKA (reference sequence). CDR3: CSARHFDSYGYTF. DNA for the CDR3: TGCAGTGCTAGACACTTTGACAGCTATGGCTACACCTTC.

This clonotype was recorded at least ten times. The V call is TRBV20-1, the J call TRBJ2-3; no clear D. The CDR3 totals 13 residues. The germline V gene encodes CDR1 DFQATT and CDR2 SNEGSKA (reference sequence). The V end was cut by 3 bases, the J end by 4 bases, with 11 bases between. The CDR3 sequence is CSASLDMADTQYF. The DNA for the CDR3 is TGCAGTGCTAGCCTCGACATGGCAGATACGCAGTATTTT.

This clonotype was observed at least ten times. This chain connects TRBV6-2 or TRBV6-3 to TRBJ1-5; a weak D match, TRBD1 (5 bases). Germline-derived CDR1 and CDR2 are MNHEY and SVGEGT. The CDR3 totals 16 residues. V was trimmed by 5 bases and J by 6 bases, leaving 20 bases between them. The CDR3 reads CASSTDRVPGGQPQHF. The CDR3 coding sequence is TGTGCCAGCAGTACCGACCGGGTCCCGGGGGGTCAGCCCCAGCATTTT.

This clonotype was counted a few times. The V and J genes are TRBV3-1 and TRBJ2-4; the match to TRBD1 covers 7 bases. Per germline, CDR1 LGHDT and CDR2 YNNKEL (reference sequence). The CDR3 runs to 18 residues. Trimming took 0 bases from V and 0 from J; bases not matched to a gene: 8. CDR3 loop: CASSQEAVAGGAKNIQYF. CDR3 coding DNA: TGTGCCAGCAGCCAAGAGGCGGTCGCAGGGGGAGCCAAAAACATTCAGTACTTC.

This clonotype came up a few times. This rearrangement joins TRBV25-1 to TRBJ2-1, with 10 bases that match TRBD2. Germline trimming cut 5 bases from V and 5 bases from J; bases unmatched to any gene: 12. The germline gives CDR1 MGHDK, CDR2 SYGVNS. CDR3 length: 17 amino acids. This chain's CDR3 is CASSPKPGTSAHNEQFF. Here the CDR3 DNA reads TGTGCCAGCAGTCCTAAACCCGGGACTAGCGCCCACAATGAGCAGTTCTTC.